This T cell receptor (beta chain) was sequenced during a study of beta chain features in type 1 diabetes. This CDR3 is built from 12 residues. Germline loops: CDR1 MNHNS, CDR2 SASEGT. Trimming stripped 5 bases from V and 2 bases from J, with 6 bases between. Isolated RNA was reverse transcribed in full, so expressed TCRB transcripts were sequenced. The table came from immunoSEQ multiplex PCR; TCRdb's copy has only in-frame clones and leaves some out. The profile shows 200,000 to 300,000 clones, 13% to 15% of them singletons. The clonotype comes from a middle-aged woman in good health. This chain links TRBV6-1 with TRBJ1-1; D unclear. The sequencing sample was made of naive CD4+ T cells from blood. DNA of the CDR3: TGTGCCAGCAGTAGGACTAACACTGAAGCTTTCTTT. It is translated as CASSRTNTEAFF.